This is a list of T cell receptor beta chains from one sample in a study of T-cell reconstitution after alpha-beta-depleted transplantation in children. TCRdb reanalysed the PCR reads using MiXCR and keeps one entry per CDR3 protein. The data hold 780,000 or so distinct CDR3 sequences, with roughly 16% observed a single time. Sequences were derived from PBMCs, mostly from graft donor cells, sampled 360 days after TCRalphabeta/CD19-depleted stem cell transplant. The receptor source for this set is a male patient younger than 18 who had a stem cell transplant for acute lymphoblastic leukemia, so the T cells may come from the graft donor. CDR3s include the opening cysteine and the closing phenylalanine or tryptophan. D genes are given only for firm matches. Clone size is shown for a subset of rows, as once, few, many or a class of expanded clone.

abundance	d_gene	v_gene	j_gene	CDR3nt	CDR3aa
few	.	TRBV20-1	TRBJ1-1	TGCAGTGCTAGAGATCGGGGGAACACTGAAGCTTTCTTT	CSARDRGNTEAFF
many	.	TRBV10-3	TRBJ1-2	TGTGCCATCAGTGGACAGTCGTCTAGCTATGGCTACACCTTC	CAISGQSSSYGYTF
.	.	TRBV6-5	TRBJ1-1	TGTGCCAGCAGTTACTGGAGGGGGGGGCTCATGAACACTGAAGCTTTCTTT	CASSYWRGGLMNTEAFF
few	TRBD2	TRBV20-1	TRBJ2-3	TGCAGTGCTAGAAGGCTAGCGGGAGGGCCAAGGACCAGCGAATACACAGATACGCAGTATTTT	CSARRLAGGPRTSEYTDTQYF
few	.	TRBV6-5	TRBJ1-5	TGTGCCAGCAGCCGCGACAGGAACGGGTTGTACAATCAGCCCCAGCATTTT	CASSRDRNGLYNQPQHF
few	.	TRBV7-3	TRBJ2-3	TGTGCCAGCAGCTTAAAAAGGTGCCTAGCAAAGGATACGCAGTATTTT	CASSLKRCLAKDTQYF
few	TRBD2	TRBV27	TRBJ2-7	TGTGCCAGCAGTTCCGGACTAGCGGGATACCACGAGCAGTACTTC	CASSSGLAGYHEQYF
few	TRBD1	TRBV5-1	TRBJ1-4	TGCGCCAGCAGCTTGCGGGACAGGCGTGCAACTAATGAAAAACTGTTTTTT	CASSLRDRRATNEKLFF
.	TRBD2	TRBV3-1	TRBJ2-7	TGTGCCAGCAGCCAACTAGCGGGAGGACGCGAGCAGTACTTC	CASSQLAGGREQYF
many	TRBD2	TRBV9	TRBJ2-1	TGTGCCAGCAGCCCCTACGGGAGCGGGGACAATGAGCAGTTCTTC	CASSPYGSGDNEQFF
few	.	TRBV18	TRBJ2-2	TGTGCCAGCTCTTCGACAGGAATGGACACCGGGGAGCTGTTTTTT	CASSSTGMDTGELFF
few	.	TRBV24-1	TRBJ2-7	TGTGCCGGGTTTAAGGGGGAGCAGTACTTC	CAGFKGEQYF
many	TRBD1	TRBV4-1	TRBJ1-4	TGCGCCAGCAGCCAACTCCGGACAGGGTATGAAAAACTGTTTTTT	CASSQLRTGYEKLFF
.	.	TRBV5-1	TRBJ2-7	TGCGCCAGCAGTATTTGGGTTGGCTACGAGCAGTACTTC	CASSIWVGYEQYF
few	.	TRBV21-1	TRBJ2-7	TGTGCCAGCAGCACGACAGGGGGCCACTCCTACGAGCAGTACTTC	CASSTTGGHSYEQYF
.	TRBD2	TRBV4-1	TRBJ2-5	TGCGTCTGCAGGCCGCATGGCGGGAGGGTACAAGAGACCCAGTACTTC	CVCRPHGGRVQETQYF
.	TRBD2	TRBV28	TRBJ2-1	TGTGCCAGCAAGGCGGGAGGACCAAGCTCCTACAATGAGCAGTTCTTC	CASKAGGPSSYNEQFF
few	.	TRBV7-9	TRBJ2-7	TGTGCCAGCAGCGAGGGGCTGATGGTCGAGCAGTACTTC	CASSEGLMVEQYF
many	.	TRBV4-1	TRBJ2-7	TGCGCCAGCAGCCAAGATCAGGGACTCTACGAGCAGTACTTC	CASSQDQGLYEQYF
.	.	TRBV10-3	TRBJ2-1	TGTGCCATCAGTCCGGACCCCAATGAGCAGTTCTTC	CAISPDPNEQFF
few	.	TRBV27	TRBJ2-3	TGTGCCAGCAGGAGGAGTTTGTCCACAGATACGCAGTATTTT	CASRRSLSTDTQYF
few	.	TRBV3-1	TRBJ1-5	TGTGCCAGCAGCCAAGTCCATGGCAATCAGCCCCAGCATTTT	CASSQVHGNQPQHF
few	TRBD1	TRBV30	TRBJ2-7	TGTGCCTGGGAGCCAGGGACAGGGGTAAACGAGCAGTACTTC	CAWEPGTGVNEQYF
few	.	TRBV7-3	TRBJ1-1	TGTGCCAGCAGCTTAACGGGGGGCAGGAACACTGAAGCTTTCTTT	CASSLTGGRNTEAFF
few	.	TRBV7-9	TRBJ2-1	TGTGCCAGCAGCTTATGGGTCGGTAGCATCTATGAGCAGTTCTTC	CASSLWVGSIYEQFF
.	.	TRBV7-2	TRBJ2-7	TGTGCCAGCAGCTTAGGGGGCGGGTTCTCCTACGAGCAGTACTTC	CASSLGGGFSYEQYF
.	.	TRBV5-1	TRBJ1-1	TGCGCCAGCAGCTTGAGGAAGGCAGGGGCGCCTAACACTGAAGCTTTCTTT	CASSLRKAGAPNTEAFF
many	TRBD2	TRBV6-2/TRBV6-3	TRBJ2-1	TGTGCCAGCAGTCCGCTACCAACTAGCGGGAGCTACAATGAGCAGTTCTTC	CASSPLPTSGSYNEQFF
.	TRBD1	TRBV28	TRBJ1-4	TGTGCCAGCAGTGACAGGGAGGGTTTGAATGAAAAACTGTTTTTT	CASSDREGLNEKLFF